The source of this T cell receptor beta chain is a study of blood T cell repertoires in COVID-19. For the study at large: From the United States, Italy and Spain came samples of acute and convalescent COVID-19. T cells, B-cell-depleted T cells, or PBMCs provided the cDNA or gDNA that served as material.

Original processing methods: Reference gene primer amplification gave nucleated cell count estimates. Assay: immunoSEQ multiplex PCR; the TCRdb copy retains only in-frame clones and omits some. Clone size and V and J calls were adopted from that table, with D and trimming inferred from the DNA. The sample has about 210,000 clones, roughly four fifths seen once. The germline V gene has CDR1 GTSNPN and CDR2 SVGIG (reference sequence). The CDR3 is made up of 16 amino acids. Trimming removed 3 bases from V and 7 bases from J, with 24 bases in between. The origin of this receptor is a woman in her 40s with acute or convalescent COVID-19. The chain links TRBV30 to TRBJ1-2; possible D gene TRBD1, 6 bases. Sequencing was performed on peripheral blood. The CDR3: CAWRAEIQGPLSGYTF. The DNA for the CDR3 is TGTGCCTGGAGGGCCGAGATACAGGGCCCTCTCTCTGGCTACACCTTC.